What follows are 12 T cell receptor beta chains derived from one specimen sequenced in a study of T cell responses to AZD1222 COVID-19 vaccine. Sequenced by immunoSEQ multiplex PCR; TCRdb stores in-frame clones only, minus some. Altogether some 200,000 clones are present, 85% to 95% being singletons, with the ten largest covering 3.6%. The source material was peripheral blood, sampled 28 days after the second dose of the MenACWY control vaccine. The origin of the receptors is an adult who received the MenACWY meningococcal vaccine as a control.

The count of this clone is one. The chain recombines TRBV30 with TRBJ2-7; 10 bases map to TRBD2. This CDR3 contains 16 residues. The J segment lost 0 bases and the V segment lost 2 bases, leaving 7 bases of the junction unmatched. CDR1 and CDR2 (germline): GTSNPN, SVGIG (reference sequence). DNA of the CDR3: TGTGCCTGGAGTCTCAAGACTAGCGGGTACTCCTACGAGCAGTACTTC. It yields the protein CAWSLKTSGYSYEQYF.

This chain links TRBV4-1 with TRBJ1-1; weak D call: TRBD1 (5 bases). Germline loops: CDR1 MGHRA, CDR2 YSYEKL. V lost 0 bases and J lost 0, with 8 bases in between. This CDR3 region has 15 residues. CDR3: CASSQDQGMNTEAFF. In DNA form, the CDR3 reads TGCGCCAGCAGCCAAGATCAGGGCATGAACACTGAAGCTTTCTTT.

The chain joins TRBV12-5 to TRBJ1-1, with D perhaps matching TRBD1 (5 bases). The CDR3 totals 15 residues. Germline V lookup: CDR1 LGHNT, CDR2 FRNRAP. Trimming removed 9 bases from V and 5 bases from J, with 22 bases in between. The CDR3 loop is CASHRDPGGWTEAFF. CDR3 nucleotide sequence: TGTGCTAGCCACCGGGACCCAGGAGGGTGGACTGAAGCTTTCTTT.

CDR3 DNA sequence: TGTGCCAGCAGGGAGACAAGGACAGTTTTCGGCTACACCTTC. Translated: CASRETRTVFGYTF. The chain couples TRBV6-5 to TRBJ1-2, with D maybe TRBD1 (6 bases). From germline, CDR1 is MNHEY and CDR2 SVGAGI. The CDR3 covers 14 residues. V lost 6 bases to trimming and J lost 8 bases, with 19 bases between them.

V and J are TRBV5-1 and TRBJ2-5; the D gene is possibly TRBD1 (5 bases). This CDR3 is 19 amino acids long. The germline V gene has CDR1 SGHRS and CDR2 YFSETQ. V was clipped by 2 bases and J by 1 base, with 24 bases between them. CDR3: CASSFSASSRAIAQETQYF. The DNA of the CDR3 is TGCGCCAGCAGCTTCTCAGCGTCAAGCAGGGCAATAGCCCAAGAGACCCAGTACTTC.

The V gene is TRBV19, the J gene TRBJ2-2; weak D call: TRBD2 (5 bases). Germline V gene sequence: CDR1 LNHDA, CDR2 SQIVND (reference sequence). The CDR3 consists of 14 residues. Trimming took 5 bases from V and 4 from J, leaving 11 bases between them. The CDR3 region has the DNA TGTGCCAGTAGTCGATCAAGCGGCACCGGGGAGCTGTTTTTT. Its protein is CASSRSSGTGELFF.

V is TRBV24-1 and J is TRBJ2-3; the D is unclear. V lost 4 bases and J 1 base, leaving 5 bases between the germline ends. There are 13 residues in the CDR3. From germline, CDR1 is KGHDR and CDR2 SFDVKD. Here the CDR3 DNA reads TGTGCCACCAGTGAAATGGGCACAGATACGCAGTATTTT. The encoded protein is CATSEMGTDTQYF.

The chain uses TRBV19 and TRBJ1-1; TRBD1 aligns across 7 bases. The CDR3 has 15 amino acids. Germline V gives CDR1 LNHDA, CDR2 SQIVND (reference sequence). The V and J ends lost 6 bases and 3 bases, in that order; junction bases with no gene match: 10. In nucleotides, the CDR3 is TGTGCCAGTAGCCTGGACAGGACCCGGGACACTGAAGCTTTCTTT. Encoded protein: CASSLDRTRDTEAFF.

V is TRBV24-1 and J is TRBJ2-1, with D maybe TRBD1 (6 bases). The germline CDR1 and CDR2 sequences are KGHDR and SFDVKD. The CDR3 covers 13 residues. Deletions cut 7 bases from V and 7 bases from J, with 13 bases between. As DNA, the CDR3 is TGTGCCACCAGCCGAGACAGGCTAAATGAGCAGTTCTTC. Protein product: CATSRDRLNEQFF.

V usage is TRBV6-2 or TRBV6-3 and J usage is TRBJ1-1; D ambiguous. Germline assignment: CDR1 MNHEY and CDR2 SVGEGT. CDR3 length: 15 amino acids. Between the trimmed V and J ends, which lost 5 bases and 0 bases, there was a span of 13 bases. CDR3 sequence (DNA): TGTGCCAGCAGTACCCATCAGGACCTGAACACTGAAGCTTTCTTT. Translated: CASSTHQDLNTEAFF.

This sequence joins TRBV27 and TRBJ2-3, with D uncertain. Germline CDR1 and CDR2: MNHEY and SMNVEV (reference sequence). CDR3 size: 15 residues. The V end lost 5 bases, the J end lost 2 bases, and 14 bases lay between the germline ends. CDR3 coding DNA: TGTGCCAGCAGTGGCTTTGAAGGGTACACAGATACGCAGTATTTT. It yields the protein CASSGFEGYTDTQYF.

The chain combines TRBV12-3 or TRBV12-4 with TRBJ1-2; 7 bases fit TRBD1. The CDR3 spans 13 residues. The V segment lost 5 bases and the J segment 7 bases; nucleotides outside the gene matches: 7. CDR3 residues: CASSTTGAGGYTF. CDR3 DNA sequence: TGTGCCAGCAGTACAACAGGGGCGGGTGGCTACACCTTC.